The TCR beta chain described here comes from a study of vaccination and CD4 T cells after COVID-19. V lost 8 bases and J 4 bases, leaving 14 bases between the germline ends. Per germline, CDR1 MNHNS and CDR2 SASEGT. CDR3 size: 13 residues. This clonotype has a handful of counts. Its target is not known. Sample treatment: roughly 10-day PBMC culture with coronavirus spike peptide pools or control peptides (ViraFEST assay). At the Johns Hopkins FTIC core, DNA taken from cultured CD4+ T cells was sequenced by way of the Oncomine TCR Beta short-read assay. TCRdb passed the PCR reads through MiXCR, listing each CDR3 protein once. The table has under 20,000 distinct CDR3 sequences, around 50% seen once.

The J gene is TRBJ1-2, the V gene TRBV6-1; D is perhaps TRBD1 (5 bases). Material for sequencing was CD4+ T cells from blood, cultured in vitro. The TCR was taken from a human donor who had recovered from COVID-19. The CDR3, as DNA: TGTGCCAGCGGGACGGACGGACTCTATGGCTACACCTTC. The encoded protein is CASGTDGLYGYTF.